This T cell receptor (beta chain) was captured by sequencing in a study of T-cell memory formation after mild COVID-19. Study details: Each donor largely had its own TCR clusters. General study findings and limits: The authors left the SARS-CoV-2 specificity of second-wave clones peaking on day 37 unconfirmed. Mostly located in CM and EM were contracting CD4+ clones, with contracting CD8+ clones located in EMRA.

TCRdb fed the 5' RACE reads into MiXCR, producing one record per CDR3 protein. Of about 350,000 distinct CDR3 sequences in the sample, over 13% are singletons; the top ten hold around 22%. In this sample, this clonotype turned up a few times. Its antigen is unidentified. The CDR3 sequence is 16 residues long. V was trimmed by 7 bases and J by 1 base, leaving 18 bases between them. The V gene's germline CDR1 is SEHNR and CDR2 FQNEAQ (reference sequence). The sample taken for sequencing was PBMCs or a T cell subset sorted from them (not recorded which). The chain uses TRBV7-9 and TRBJ2-3; the D gene is possibly TRBD1 (6 bases). The sequence derives from a man aged 18-30 years who had mild COVID-19 (a few samples of this study predate the infection). Cell type and time point are not known. The CDR3 loop is CASTTDRFWGTDTQYF. The CDR3 DNA sequence: TGTGCCAGCACCACAGACAGGTTTTGGGGCACAGATACGCAGTATTTT.